This T cell receptor beta chain was recovered during a study of T cells after yellow fever vaccination. Study-level findings and limits: In post-booster samples, most primary-vaccination clones reappeared (about 95% CD4, 70% to 90% CD8).

TCRdb ran MiXCR on the 5' RACE reads and lists one entry per CDR3 protein. The table has approximately 110,000 distinct CDR3 sequences, around 7.4% seen once. V was shortened by 4 bases and J by 4 bases, with 11 bases between the two germline ends. Looked up from germline, CDR1 is SGHRS and CDR2 is YFSETQ. The CDR3 covers 13 residues. This clonotype was seen repeatedly, ten times or more. Its antigen is unknown. This receptor was obtained from a man in his late teens or twenties who received the YFV17D yellow fever vaccine. The rearrangement uses TRBV5-1 and TRBJ1-2; D is perhaps TRBD1 (5 bases). This specimen was CD4+ T cells sorted from PBMCs, taken approximately 11 days after the first yellow fever vaccination. CDR3 sequence reads: CASSRGPGYGYTF. CDR3 nucleotide sequence: TGCGCCAGCAGCAGGGGCCCTGGCTATGGCTACACCTTC.